Below are 19 T cell receptor beta chains sequenced from a single sample in a study of CD8+ T cells in alopecia areata. cDNA serving as the sequencing template came from extracted, reverse transcribed RNA. Libraries were prepared by immunoSEQ multiplex PCR; TCRdb keeps only in-frame clonotypes and omits some of them. The table records approximately 200,000 clones, around two fifths of them present only once. Treatment noted: oral pan-JAK inhibitor, 5-10 mg twice daily. Sequenced here: CD4+ T cells sorted from blood, sampled at approximately week 37, from a patient treated with tofacitinib. These receptors were collected from a human donor with alopecia areata.

The chain has TRBV5-1 and TRBJ2-1, with 9 bases fitting TRBD2. Germline V gene data show CDR1 as SGHRS and CDR2 as YFSETQ. V lost 4 bases, J lost 1 base, and 9 bases stayed unmatched. The CDR3 covers 17 residues. The CDR3 coding sequence is TGCGCCAGCAGCGTCGCGGGAGGGTTGATTTCCTACAATGAGCAGTTCTTC. Translated, it gives CASSVAGGLISYNEQFF.

V is TRBV30 and J is TRBJ2-3; a weak D match, TRBD1 (6 bases). The germline gives CDR1 GTSNPN, CDR2 SVGIG (reference sequence). V was cut by 5 bases and J by 10 bases, with 16 bases left in between. CDR3 size: 12 residues. As DNA, the CDR3 is TGTGCCTGGGACGAACGGGACACGGCGCAGTATTTT. Its protein product is CAWDERDTAQYF.

The V and J genes are TRBV5-1 and TRBJ2-7, with D possibly matching TRBD2 (5 bases). This CDR3 is 14 amino acids long. In germline, CDR1 is SGHRS, CDR2 YFSETQ. V was pared by 0 bases and J by 4 bases, with 11 bases between. CDR3 DNA sequence: TGCGCCAGCAGCTTGGAGCGGAGATGGTACGAGCAGTACTTC. Protein: CASSLERRWYEQYF. Complete variable domain (other parts from reference TRBV5-1 and TRBJ2-7): KAGVTQTPRYLIKTRGQQVTLSCSPISGHRSVSWYQQTPGQGLQFLFEYFSETQRNKGNFPGRFSGRQFSNSRSEMNVSTLELGDSALYLCASSLERRWYEQYFGPGTRLTVT.

There are a few counts of this clone. V is TRBV7-8 and J is TRBJ2-7; either TRBD1 or TRBD2 may supply D (5 bases each). This CDR3 has 17 residues. The germline V gene encodes CDR1 SGHVS and CDR2 FQNEAQ. The ends were cut back, 0 bases at V and 1 base at J, with 16 bases in the middle. The CDR3 nucleotides are TGTGCCAGCAGCTTAGCTTACCGGGACCAAGTTTCCTACGAGCAGTACTTC. This sequence encodes CASSLAYRDQVSYEQYF.

This clone has at least ten counts. This chain connects TRBV28 to TRBJ1-2; weak D call: TRBD1 (5 bases). The CDR3 has 15 amino acids. Per the germline V gene, CDR1 is MDHEN and CDR2 is SYDVKM. Trimming left V 6 bases short and J 2 bases short, with 16 bases between. The CDR3 here is CASRPMGRANYGYTF. The DNA for the CDR3 is TGTGCCAGCAGACCTATGGGCAGGGCGAACTATGGCTACACCTTC.

This chain links TRBV4-3 with TRBJ2-2, with 7 bases that match TRBD1. V trimming: 5 bases; J trimming: 6 bases; junction bases outside the gene matches: 6. The CDR3 has 14 residues. CDR1 and CDR2 (germline): LGHNA, YSLEER. Here the CDR3 DNA reads TGCGCCAGCAGCTTGCACAGGGGCCCCGGGGAGCTGTTTTTT. This encodes CASSLHRGPGELFF.

This clone was observed a few times. The rearrangement links TRBV7-2 to TRBJ2-7, with D possibly being TRBD1 or TRBD2 (6 bases each). From germline, CDR1 is SGHTA and CDR2 FQGNSA. The length of the CDR3 is 15 residues. V was trimmed by 5 bases and J by 4 bases, leaving 18 bases between them. CDR3 region: CASSQGGRTNYEQYF. CDR3 DNA sequence: TGTGCCAGCAGCCAAGGGGGGCGGACTAATTACGAGCAGTACTTC.

This chain uses TRBV14 with TRBJ1-2, with D perhaps TRBD1 (5 bases). V lost 5 bases to trimming and J lost 8 bases, with 12 bases between them. Germline-derived CDR1 and CDR2 are SGHDN and FVKESK. CDR3 length: 12 residues. The CDR3 sequence: CASSAGPRGYTF. CDR3 bases: TGTGCCAGCAGCGCAGGGCCTAGAGGCTACACCTTC.

This chain links TRBV5-1 with TRBJ2-1, with 10 bases lining up with TRBD2. CDR3 length: 15 amino acids. Germline CDR1 SGHRS, CDR2 YFSETQ. Trimming removed 1 base from V and 2 bases from J; junction bases left unmatched: 0. The CDR3 nucleotides are TGCGCCAGCAGCTTGACTAGCGGGACCTACAATGAGCAGTTCTTC. Its protein is CASSLTSGTYNEQFF.

The chain employs TRBV29-1 and TRBJ2-7, with TRBD1 identical over 10 bases. Germline V CDR1 and CDR2: SQVTM, ANQGSEA. The V segment lost 3 bases and the J segment 5 bases; nucleotides outside the gene matches: 4. This CDR3 has 13 amino acids. CDR3 sequence (DNA): TGCAGCGTTGACATGGGACAGGGGAACGAGCAGTACTTC. It yields the protein CSVDMGQGNEQYF.

The chain recombines TRBV18 with TRBJ2-5; TRBD2 is a possible D gene (5 bases). Germline-derived CDR1 and CDR2 are KGHSH and LQKENI. CDR3 length: 14 amino acids. Trimming cost V 6 bases and J 4 bases, with 15 bases left between them. CDR3 nucleotides: TGTGCCAGCTCCCCGCCGGGAACTCCAGAGACCCAGTACTTC. It translates to CASSPPGTPETQYF.

This clone was observed a few times. The chain couples TRBV29-1 to TRBJ2-5, with D perhaps matching TRBD1 (5 bases). Germline values: CDR1 SQVTM, CDR2 ANQGSEA. V was clipped by 5 bases and J by 5 bases, with 18 bases between them. CDR3 length: 14 amino acids. CDR3 bases: TGCAGCGTTCGGTTAGGGGTATCTGGGGAGACCCAGTACTTC. It yields the protein CSVRLGVSGETQYF.

The J gene is TRBJ2-1, the V gene TRBV28, with TRBD2 identical over 9 bases. V dropped 7 bases and J dropped 6; count of bases not matched to a gene: 4. Per the germline V gene, CDR1 is MDHEN and CDR2 is SYDVKM. The length of the CDR3 is 13 residues. The CDR3 region is CASTSGRRNEQFF. For the CDR3, the DNA is TGTGCCAGCACGAGCGGGAGGCGCAATGAGCAGTTCTTC.

The table lists this clone with many counts. The rearrangement uses TRBV7-8 and TRBJ2-2, with 10 bases aligning to TRBD2. Unmatched junction bases numbered 7, after V lost 4 bases and J lost 2 bases. The germline gives CDR1 SGHVS, CDR2 FQNEAQ. CDR3 size: 17 residues. CDR3 in amino acids: CASSSATSGINTGELFF. CDR3 DNA sequence: TGTGCCAGCAGCTCGGCCACTAGCGGGATTAACACCGGGGAGCTGTTTTTT.

The chain uses TRBV30 and TRBJ2-5; D is ambiguous. Germline lookup yields CDR1 GTSNPN and CDR2 SVGIG (reference sequence). There are 13 residues in the CDR3. V was cut by 0 bases and J by 7 bases, with 12 bases left in between. The CDR3 DNA sequence: TGTGCCTGGAGTGTTGGCCCCGAAGGGACCCAGTACTTC. Its protein product is CAWSVGPEGTQYF.

The rearrangement links TRBV15 to TRBJ2-1; a weak D match, TRBD1 (6 bases). Germline V lookup: CDR1 LNHNV, CDR2 YYDKDF (reference sequence). The length of the CDR3 is 16 residues. V was clipped by 0 bases and J by 8 bases, with 17 bases between them. CDR3 sequence: CATSRDINLRGYEQFF. DNA of the CDR3: TGTGCCACCAGCAGAGATATCAACTTAAGGGGGTATGAGCAGTTCTTC.

V usage is TRBV9 and J usage is TRBJ2-5; the match to TRBD2 covers 12 bases. Germline V gives CDR1 SGDLS, CDR2 YYNGEE. V was clipped by 0 bases and J by 3 bases; unmatched bases: 6. The CDR3 spans 17 residues. As DNA, the CDR3 is TGTGCCAGCAGCGTAGGGAGGACTAGCGGGGATGAAGAGACCCAGTACTTC. Its protein is CASSVGRTSGDEETQYF.

The V and J genes are TRBV27 and TRBJ1-5; D ambiguous. The CDR3 length is 12 residues. Per the germline V gene, CDR1 is MNHEY and CDR2 is SMNVEV (reference sequence). V was pared by 3 bases and J by 9 bases, with 9 bases between. For the CDR3, the DNA is TGTGCCAGCAGTTTCGTCAGTGGGCCCCAGCATTTT. Translation gives CASSFVSGPQHF.

CDR3 coding DNA: TGCAGCGTTGAATTACTAGAGGTTCAGTTCTTC. Translating gives CSVELLEVQFF. This rearrangement joins TRBV29-1 to TRBJ2-1; perhaps TRBD2 as D (5 bases). Germline V gives CDR1 SQVTM, CDR2 ANQGSEA. V was trimmed by 2 bases and J by 13 bases, leaving 12 bases between them. The CDR3 sequence is 11 residues long.